This T cell receptor (beta chain) is drawn from a study of T cell responses to AZD1222 COVID-19 vaccine. Across the whole study: Researchers grouped second doses given at about 4 or about 12 weeks into one pool.

V trimming: 6 bases; J trimming: 5 bases; junction bases outside the gene matches: 4. The CDR3 sequence is 15 residues long. Germline CDR1 reads MDHEN; CDR2 reads SYDVKM. Clones were sequenced by immunoSEQ multiplex PCR, and TCRdb holds only the in-frame ones, with some missing. The table records under 150,000 clones, roughly 89% of them present only once. General study points: Two doses of AZD1222 preceded a rise in Spike-specific TCR breadth and depth.

Worth noting for this clone: Its antigen is as yet unknown.

The receptor was derived from an adult in good health. The chain links TRBV28 to TRBJ2-1; 13 bases agree with TRBD2. Specimen: peripheral blood, collected on day 0 of AZD1222 vaccination. CDR3 protein: CASSPGTSGNNEQFF. As DNA, the CDR3 is TGTGCCAGCAGCCCCGGGACTAGCGGGAACAATGAGCAGTTCTTC.